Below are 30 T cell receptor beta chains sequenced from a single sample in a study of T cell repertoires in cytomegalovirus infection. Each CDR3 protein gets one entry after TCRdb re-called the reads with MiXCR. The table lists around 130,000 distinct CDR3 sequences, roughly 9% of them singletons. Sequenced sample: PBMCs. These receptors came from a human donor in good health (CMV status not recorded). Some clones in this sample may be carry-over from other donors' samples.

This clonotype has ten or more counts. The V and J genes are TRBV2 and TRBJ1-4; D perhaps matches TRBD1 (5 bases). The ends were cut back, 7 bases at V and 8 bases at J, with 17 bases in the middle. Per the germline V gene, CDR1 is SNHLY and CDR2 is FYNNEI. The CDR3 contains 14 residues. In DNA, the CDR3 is TGTGCCAGCATCTTCAGGGTTCGAGAGGAAAAACTGTTTTTT. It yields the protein CASIFRVREEKLFF.

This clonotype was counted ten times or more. The CDR3 DNA is TGTGCCAGCTCACGGGAGAGTGCCTACGAGCAGTACTTC. It is translated as CASSRESAYEQYF. The V gene is TRBV18, the J gene TRBJ2-7, with a possible D match to TRBD2 (5 bases). Per the germline V gene, CDR1 is KGHSH and CDR2 is LQKENI. This CDR3 has 13 amino acids. V was clipped by 4 bases and J by 2 bases, with 9 bases between them.

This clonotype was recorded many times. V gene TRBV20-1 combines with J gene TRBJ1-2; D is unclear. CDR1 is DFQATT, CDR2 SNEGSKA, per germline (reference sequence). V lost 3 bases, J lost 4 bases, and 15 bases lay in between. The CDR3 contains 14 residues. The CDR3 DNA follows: TGCAGTGCTAGTTGGCGGGAAAGGAGCTATGGCTACACCTTC. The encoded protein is CSASWRERSYGYTF.

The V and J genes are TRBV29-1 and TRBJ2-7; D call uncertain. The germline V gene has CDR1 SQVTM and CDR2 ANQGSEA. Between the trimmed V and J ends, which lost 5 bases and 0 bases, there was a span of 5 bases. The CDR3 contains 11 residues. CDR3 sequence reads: CSVLNSYEQYF. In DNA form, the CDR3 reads TGCAGCGTTCTGAACTCCTACGAGCAGTACTTC.

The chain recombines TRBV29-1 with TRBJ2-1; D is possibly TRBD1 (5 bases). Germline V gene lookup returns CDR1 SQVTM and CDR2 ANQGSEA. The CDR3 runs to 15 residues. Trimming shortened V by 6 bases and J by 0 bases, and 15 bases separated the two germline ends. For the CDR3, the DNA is TGCAGCGTGGACACCTCCCCGAGCTCCTACAATGAGCAGTTCTTC. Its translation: CSVDTSPSSYNEQFF.

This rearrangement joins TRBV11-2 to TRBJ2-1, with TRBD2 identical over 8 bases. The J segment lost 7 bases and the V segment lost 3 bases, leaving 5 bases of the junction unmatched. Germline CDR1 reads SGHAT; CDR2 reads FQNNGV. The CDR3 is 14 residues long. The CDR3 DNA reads TGTGCCAGCAGCTTCGGGGGGGCTGGGAATGAGCAGTTCTTC. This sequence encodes CASSFGGAGNEQFF. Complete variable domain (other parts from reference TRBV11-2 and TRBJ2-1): EAGVAQSPRYKIIEKRQSVAFWCNPISGHATLYWYQQILGQGPKLLIQFQNNGVVDDSQLPKDRFSAERLKGVDSTLKIQPAKLEDSAVYLCASSFGGAGNEQFFGPGTRLTVL.

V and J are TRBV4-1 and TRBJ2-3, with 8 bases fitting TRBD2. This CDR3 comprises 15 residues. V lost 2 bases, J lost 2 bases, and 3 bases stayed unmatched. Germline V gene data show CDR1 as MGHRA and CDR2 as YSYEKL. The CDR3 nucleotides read TGCGCCAGCAGCCAAATAGCGGGGTACACAGATACGCAGTATTTT. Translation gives CASSQIAGYTDTQYF.

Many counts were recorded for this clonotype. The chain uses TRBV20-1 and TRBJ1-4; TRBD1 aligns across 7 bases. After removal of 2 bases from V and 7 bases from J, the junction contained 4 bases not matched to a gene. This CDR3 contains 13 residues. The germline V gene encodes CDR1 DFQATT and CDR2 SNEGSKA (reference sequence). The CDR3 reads CSARRGLSEKLFF. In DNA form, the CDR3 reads TGCAGTGCTAGAAGGGGGCTGAGTGAAAAACTGTTTTTT.

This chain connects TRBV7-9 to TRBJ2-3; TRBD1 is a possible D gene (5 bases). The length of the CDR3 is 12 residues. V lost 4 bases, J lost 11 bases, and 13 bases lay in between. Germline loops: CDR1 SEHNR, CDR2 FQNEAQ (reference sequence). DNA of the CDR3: TGTGCCAGCAGCTGGGGCACAGATGAGCAGTATTTT. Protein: CASSWGTDEQYF.

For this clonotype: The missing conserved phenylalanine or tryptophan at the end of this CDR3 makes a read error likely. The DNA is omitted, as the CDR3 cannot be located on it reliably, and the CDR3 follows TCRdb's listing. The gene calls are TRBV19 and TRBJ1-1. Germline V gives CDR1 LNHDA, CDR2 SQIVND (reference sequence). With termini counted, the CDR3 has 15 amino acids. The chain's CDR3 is CASSPDPTRNTEALC.

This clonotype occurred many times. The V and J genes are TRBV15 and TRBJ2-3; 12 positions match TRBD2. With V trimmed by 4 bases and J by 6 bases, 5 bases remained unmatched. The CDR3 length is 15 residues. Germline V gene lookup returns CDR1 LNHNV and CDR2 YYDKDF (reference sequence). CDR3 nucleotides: TGTGCCACCAGCAAATCCCTAGCGGGGGGGGATACGCAGTATTTT. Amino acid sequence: CATSKSLAGGDTQYF.

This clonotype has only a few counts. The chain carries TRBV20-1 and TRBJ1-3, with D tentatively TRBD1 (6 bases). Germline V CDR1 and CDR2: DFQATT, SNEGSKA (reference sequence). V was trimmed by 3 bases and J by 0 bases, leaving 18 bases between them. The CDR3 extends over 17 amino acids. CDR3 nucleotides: TGCAGTGCTAGTGCAATATGGGGGGACAACTCTGGAAACACCATATATTTT. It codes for CSASAIWGDNSGNTIYF.

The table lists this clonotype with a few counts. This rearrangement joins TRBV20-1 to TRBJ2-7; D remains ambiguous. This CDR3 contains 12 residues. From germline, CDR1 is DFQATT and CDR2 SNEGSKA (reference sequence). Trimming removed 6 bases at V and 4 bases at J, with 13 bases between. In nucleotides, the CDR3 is TGCAGTGCCCACAGTTTGGAGTACGAGCAGTACTTC. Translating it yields CSAHSLEYEQYF.

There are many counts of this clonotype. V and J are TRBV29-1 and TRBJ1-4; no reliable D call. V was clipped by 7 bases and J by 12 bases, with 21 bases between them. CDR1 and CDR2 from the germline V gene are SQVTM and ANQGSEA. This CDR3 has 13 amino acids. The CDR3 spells CSAGGVGHGELFF. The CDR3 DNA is TGCAGCGCTGGAGGCGTGGGCCATGGTGAACTGTTTTTT.

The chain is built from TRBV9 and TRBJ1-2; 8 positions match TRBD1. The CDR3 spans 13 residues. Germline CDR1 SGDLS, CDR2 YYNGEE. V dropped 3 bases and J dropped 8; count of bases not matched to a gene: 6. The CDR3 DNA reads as TGTGCCAGCAGCGCCCGGACAGGGCCAGGCTACACCTTC. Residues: CASSARTGPGYTF.

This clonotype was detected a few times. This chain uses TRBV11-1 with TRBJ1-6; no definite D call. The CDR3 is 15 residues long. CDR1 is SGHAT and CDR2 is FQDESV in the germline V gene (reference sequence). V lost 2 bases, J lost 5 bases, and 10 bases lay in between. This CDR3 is CASSLFLRNNSPLHF. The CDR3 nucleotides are TGTGCCAGCAGCTTATTCTTGCGGAATAATTCACCCCTCCACTTT.

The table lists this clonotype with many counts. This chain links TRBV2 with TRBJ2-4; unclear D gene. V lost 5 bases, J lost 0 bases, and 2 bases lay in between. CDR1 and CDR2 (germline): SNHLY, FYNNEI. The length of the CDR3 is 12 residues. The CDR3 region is CASSIAKNIQYF. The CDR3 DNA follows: TGTGCCAGCAGTATAGCCAAAAACATTCAGTACTTC.

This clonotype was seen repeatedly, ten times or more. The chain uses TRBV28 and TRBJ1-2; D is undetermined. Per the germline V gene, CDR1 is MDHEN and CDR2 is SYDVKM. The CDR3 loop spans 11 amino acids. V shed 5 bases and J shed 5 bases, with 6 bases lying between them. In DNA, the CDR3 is TGTGCCAGCAGTGTCAGATATGGCTACACCTTC. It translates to CASSVRYGYTF.

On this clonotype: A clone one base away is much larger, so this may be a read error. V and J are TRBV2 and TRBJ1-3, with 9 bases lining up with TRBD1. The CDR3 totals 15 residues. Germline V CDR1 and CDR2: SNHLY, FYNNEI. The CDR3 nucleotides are TGTGCCAGCATCGCGCGGGACAGGGCTGGAAACACCATGTATTTT. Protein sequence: CASIARDRAGNTMYF.

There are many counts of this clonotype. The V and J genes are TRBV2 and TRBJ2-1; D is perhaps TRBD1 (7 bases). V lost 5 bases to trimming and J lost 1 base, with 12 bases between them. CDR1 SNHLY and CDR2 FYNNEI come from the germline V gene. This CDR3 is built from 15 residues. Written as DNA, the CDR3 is TGTGCCAGCAGTCCCAGGGGGGTATCCTACAATGAGCAGTTCTTC. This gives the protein CASSPRGVSYNEQFF.

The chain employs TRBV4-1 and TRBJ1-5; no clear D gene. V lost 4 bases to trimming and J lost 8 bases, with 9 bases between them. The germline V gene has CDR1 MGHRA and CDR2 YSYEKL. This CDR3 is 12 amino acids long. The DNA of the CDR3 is TGCGCCAGCAGCCGAGACGGCGAGCCCCAGCATTTT. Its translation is CASSRDGEPQHF.

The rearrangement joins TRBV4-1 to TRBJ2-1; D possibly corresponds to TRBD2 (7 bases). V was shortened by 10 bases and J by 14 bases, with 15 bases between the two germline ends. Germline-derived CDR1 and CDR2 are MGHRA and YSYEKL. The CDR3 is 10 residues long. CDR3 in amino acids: CATKRGAKFF. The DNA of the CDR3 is TGCGCCACAAAACGGGGGGCGAAGTTCTTC.

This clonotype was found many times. In DNA form, the CDR3 reads TGCAGCGTTGAGCGGAACAGCTATGGCTACACCTTC. Its translation: CSVERNSYGYTF. The rearrangement joins TRBV29-1 to TRBJ1-2; D not resolved. V was pared by 3 bases and J by 4 bases, with 9 bases between. This CDR3 contains 12 residues. Germline V gene data show CDR1 as SQVTM and CDR2 as ANQGSEA.

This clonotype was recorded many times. The CDR3 loop is CASSLAGTSGGYEQYF. CDR3 sequence (DNA): TGCGCCAGCAGCTTGGCGGGGACTAGCGGGGGATACGAGCAGTACTTC. The V gene is TRBV5-1, the J gene TRBJ2-7, with 14 nucleotides matching TRBD2. The CDR3 runs 16 residues. With 0 bases clipped from V and 4 bases from J, the junction kept 3 bases outside the gene matches. Per germline, CDR1 SGHRS and CDR2 YFSETQ.

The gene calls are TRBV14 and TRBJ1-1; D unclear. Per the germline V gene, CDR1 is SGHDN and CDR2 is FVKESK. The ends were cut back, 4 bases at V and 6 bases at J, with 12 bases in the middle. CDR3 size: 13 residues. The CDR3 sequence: CASSLKSGSEAFF. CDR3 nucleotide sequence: TGTGCCAGCAGCCTTAAGTCTGGGTCTGAAGCTTTCTTT. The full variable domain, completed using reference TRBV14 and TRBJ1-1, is EAGVTQFPSHSVIEKGQTVTLRCDPISGHDNLYWYRRVMGKEIKFLLHFVKESKQDESGMPNNRFLAERTGGTYSTLKVQPAELEDSGVYFCASSLKSGSEAFFGQGTRLTVV.

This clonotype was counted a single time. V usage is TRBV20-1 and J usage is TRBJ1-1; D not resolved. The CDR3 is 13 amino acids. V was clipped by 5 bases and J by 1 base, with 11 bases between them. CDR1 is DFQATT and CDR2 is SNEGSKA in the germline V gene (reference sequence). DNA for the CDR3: TGCAGTGCTGCGGGAGGCGGGAACACTGAAGCTTTCTTT. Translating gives CSAAGGGNTEAFF.

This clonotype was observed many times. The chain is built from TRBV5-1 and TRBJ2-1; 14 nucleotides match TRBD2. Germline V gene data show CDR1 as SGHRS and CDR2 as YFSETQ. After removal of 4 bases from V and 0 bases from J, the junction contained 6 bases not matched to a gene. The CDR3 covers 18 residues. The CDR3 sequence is CASSQGTSGGSSYNEQFF. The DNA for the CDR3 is TGCGCCAGCAGCCAGGGGACTAGCGGGGGTAGCTCCTACAATGAGCAGTTCTTC. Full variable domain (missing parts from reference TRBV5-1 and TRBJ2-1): KAGVTQTPRYLIKTRGQQVTLSCSPISGHRSVSWYQQTPGQGLQFLFEYFSETQRNKGNFPGRFSGRQFSNSRSEMNVSTLELGDSALYLCASSQGTSGGSSYNEQFFGPGTRLTVL.

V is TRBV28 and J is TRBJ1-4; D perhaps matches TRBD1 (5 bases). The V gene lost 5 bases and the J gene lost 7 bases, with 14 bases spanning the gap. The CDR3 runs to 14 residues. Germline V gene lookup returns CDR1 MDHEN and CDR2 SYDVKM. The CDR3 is CASSAGWQSEKLFF. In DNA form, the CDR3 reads TGTGCCAGCAGTGCAGGGTGGCAAAGTGAAAAACTGTTTTTT. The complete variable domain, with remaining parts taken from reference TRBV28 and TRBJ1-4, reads DVKVTQSSRYLVKRTGEKVFLECVQDMDHENMFWYRQDPGLGLRLIYFSYDVKMKEKGDIPEGYSVSREKKERFSLILESASTNQTSMYLCASSAGWQSEKLFFGSGTQLSVL.

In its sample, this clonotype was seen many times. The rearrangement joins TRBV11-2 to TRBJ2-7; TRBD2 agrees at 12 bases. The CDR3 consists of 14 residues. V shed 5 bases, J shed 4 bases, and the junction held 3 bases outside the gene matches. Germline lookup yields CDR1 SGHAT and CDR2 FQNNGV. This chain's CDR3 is CASSAGLAGYEQYF. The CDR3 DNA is TGTGCCAGCAGCGCAGGACTAGCGGGGTACGAGCAGTACTTC.

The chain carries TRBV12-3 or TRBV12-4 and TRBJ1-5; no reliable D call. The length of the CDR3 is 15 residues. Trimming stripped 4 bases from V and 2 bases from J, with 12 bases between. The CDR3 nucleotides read TGTGCCAGCAGTTATGAAGCGGGTGGCAATCAGCCCCAGCATTTT. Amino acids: CASSYEAGGNQPQHF.